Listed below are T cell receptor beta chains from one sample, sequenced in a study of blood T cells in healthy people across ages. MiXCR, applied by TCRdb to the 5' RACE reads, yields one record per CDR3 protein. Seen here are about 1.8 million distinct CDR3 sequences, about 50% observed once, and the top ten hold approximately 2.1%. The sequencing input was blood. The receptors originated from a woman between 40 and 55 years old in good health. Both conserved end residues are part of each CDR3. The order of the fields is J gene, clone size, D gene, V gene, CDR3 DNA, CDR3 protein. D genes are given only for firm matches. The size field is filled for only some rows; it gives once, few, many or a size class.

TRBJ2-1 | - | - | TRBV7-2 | TGTGCCAGCAGCTTAGAACTCGACAGCTACAATGAGCAGTTCTTC | CASSLELDSYNEQFF
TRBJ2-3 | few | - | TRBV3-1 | TGTGCCAGCTGTCAAGGAGTTGGTGAAGATACGCAGTATTTT | CASCQGVGEDTQYF
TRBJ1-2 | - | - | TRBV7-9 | TGTGCCAGCAACCTGAGGGGAAGGATCTATGGCTACACCTTC | CASNLRGRIYGYTF
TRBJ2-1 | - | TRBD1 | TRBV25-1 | TGTGCCAGCAAGGGACAGCGCTCCTACAATGAGCAGTTCTTC | CASKGQRSYNEQFF
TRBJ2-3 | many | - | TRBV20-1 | TGCAGTGCCAATCCCGCCCTAACTCGACCCACAGATACGCAGTATTTT | CSANPALTRPTDTQYF
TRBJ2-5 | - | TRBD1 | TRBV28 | TGTGCCAGCAGCCTGACAGGGACGAAGACCCAGTACTTC | CASSLTGTKTQYF
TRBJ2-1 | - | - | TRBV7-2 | TGTGCCAGCAGCTTAGGCGTCGCGTACTACAATGAGCAGTTCTTC | CASSLGVAYYNEQFF
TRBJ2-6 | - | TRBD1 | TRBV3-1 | TGTGCCAGCAGCCAACGCTCGGGACAGGGGGCATCTGGGGCCAACGTCCTGACTTTC | CASSQRSGQGASGANVLTF
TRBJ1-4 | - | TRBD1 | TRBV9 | TGTGCCAGCAGCGTTCAGGGACAGAATGAAAAACTGTTTTTT | CASSVQGQNEKLFF
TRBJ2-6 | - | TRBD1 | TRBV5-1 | TGCGCCAGCAGGAAAAGTCCTGGACAGGGTCTTATCTCTGGGGCCAACGTCCTGACTTTC | CASRKSPGQGLISGANVLTF
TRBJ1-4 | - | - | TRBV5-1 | TGCGCCAGCAGCTTGGCCACAGTCTCGGGTAATGAAAAACTGTTTTTT | CASSLATVSGNEKLFF
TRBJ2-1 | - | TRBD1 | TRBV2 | TGTGCCAGCAGTGTACAGGGGGTGCAGTTCTTC | CASSVQGVQFF
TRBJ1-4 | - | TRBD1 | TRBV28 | TGTGCCAGCAGCCCGGTAGACAGGGATGAAAAACTGTTTTTT | CASSPVDRDEKLFF
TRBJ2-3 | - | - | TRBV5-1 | TGCGCCAGCAGCTTGGCGGTAACCACAGATACGCAGTATTTT | CASSLAVTTDTQYF